This T cell receptor (beta chain) appears in the sequencing data of a study of CD8+CD57+ T cells in acquired aplastic anemia. About the study: Quantities of DNA derived from sorted CD4+ and CD8+ cells averaged around 3 ug.

This clonotype was seen more than once but under ten times. Its antigen is not known. The template used for profiling TCR beta VDJ and CDR3 was genomic DNA. In TCRdb, the reads were re-called with MiXCR into one record per CDR3 protein. The repertoire holds 100,000 to 120,000 distinct CDR3 sequences, with around 53% as singletons. Study-wide results and limits: The study identified around 28 CD8+ CDR3 sequences shared by patients and controls.

The CDR3 is 13 residues long. Trimming pared 1 base from V and 5 bases from J, leaving 8 bases between. CDR1 MGHDK and CDR2 SYGVNS come from the germline V gene. This rearrangement joins TRBV25-1 to TRBJ2-5; D possibly uses TRBD1 or TRBD2 (5 bases each). Sequencing input: sorted CD4+, CD8+, or CD8+CD57+ T cells (not recorded which) from PBMCs. The receptor comes from a human donor in good health, serving as a control. CDR3 sequence: CASSELGEETQYF. CDR3 in DNA: TGTGCCAGCAGTGAATTGGGGGAGGAGACCCAGTACTTC.